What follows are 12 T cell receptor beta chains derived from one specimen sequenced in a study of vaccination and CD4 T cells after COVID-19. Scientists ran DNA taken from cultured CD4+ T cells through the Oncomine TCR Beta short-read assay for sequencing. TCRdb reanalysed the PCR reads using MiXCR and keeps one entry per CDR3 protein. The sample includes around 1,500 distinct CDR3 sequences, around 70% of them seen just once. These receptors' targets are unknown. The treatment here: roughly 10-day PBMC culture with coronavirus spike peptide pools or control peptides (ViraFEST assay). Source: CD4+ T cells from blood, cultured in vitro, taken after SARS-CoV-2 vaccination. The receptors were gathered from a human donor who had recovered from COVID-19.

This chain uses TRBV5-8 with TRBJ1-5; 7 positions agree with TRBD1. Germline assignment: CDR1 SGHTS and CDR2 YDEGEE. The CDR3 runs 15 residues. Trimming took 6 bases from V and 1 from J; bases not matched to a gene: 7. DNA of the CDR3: TGTGCCAGCACTGGAAAAGGGGGCAGCAATCAGCCCCAGCATTTT. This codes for CASTGKGGSNQPQHF.

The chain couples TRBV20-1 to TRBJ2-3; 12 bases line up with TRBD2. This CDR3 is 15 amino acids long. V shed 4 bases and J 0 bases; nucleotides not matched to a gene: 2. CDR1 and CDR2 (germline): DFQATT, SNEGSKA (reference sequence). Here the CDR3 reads CSATGTSGSTDTQYF. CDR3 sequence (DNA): TGCAGTGCTACCGGGACTAGCGGGAGCACAGATACGCAGTATTTT.

CDR3 region: CASSISLAGGNTGELFF. As DNA, the CDR3 is TGTGCCAGTAGTATATCCCTAGCGGGAGGGAACACCGGGGAGCTGTTTTTT. V gene TRBV19 combines with J gene TRBJ2-2; 11 positions agree with TRBD2. Losses at the gene ends were 2 bases for V and 1 base for J; bases not matched to a gene: 3. The CDR3 spans 17 residues. CDR1 LNHDA and CDR2 SQIVND come from the germline V gene (reference sequence).

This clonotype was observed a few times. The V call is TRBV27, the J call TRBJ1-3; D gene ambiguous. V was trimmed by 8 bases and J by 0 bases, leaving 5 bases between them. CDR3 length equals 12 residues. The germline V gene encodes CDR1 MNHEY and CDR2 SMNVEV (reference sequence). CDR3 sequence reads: CASSGSGNTIYF. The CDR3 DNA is TGTGCCAGCTCGGGCTCTGGAAACACCATATATTTT.

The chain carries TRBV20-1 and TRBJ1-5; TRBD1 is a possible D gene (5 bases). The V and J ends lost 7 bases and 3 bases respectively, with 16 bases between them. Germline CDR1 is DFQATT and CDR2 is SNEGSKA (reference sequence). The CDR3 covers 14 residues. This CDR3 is CSVPGSGTNQPQHF. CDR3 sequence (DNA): TGCAGTGTCCCGGGCTCAGGGACCAATCAGCCCCAGCATTTT.

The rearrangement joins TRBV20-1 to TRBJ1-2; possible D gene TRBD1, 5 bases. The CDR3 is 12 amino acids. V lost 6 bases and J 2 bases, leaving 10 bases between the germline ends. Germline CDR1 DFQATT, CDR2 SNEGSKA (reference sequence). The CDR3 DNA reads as TGCAGTGCCCGGGACCCCAACTATGGCTACACCTTC. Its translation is CSARDPNYGYTF.

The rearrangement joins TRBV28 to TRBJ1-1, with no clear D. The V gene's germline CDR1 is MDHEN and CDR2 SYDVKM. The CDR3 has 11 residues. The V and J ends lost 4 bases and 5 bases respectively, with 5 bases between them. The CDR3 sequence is CASSSSTEAFF. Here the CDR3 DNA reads TGTGCCAGCAGTTCGAGTACTGAAGCTTTCTTT. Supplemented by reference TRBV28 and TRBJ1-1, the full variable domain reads DVKVTQSSRYLVKRTGEKVFLECVQDMDHENMFWYRQDPGLGLRLIYFSYDVKMKEKGDIPEGYSVSREKKERFSLILESASTNQTSMYLCASSSSTEAFFGQGTRLTVV.

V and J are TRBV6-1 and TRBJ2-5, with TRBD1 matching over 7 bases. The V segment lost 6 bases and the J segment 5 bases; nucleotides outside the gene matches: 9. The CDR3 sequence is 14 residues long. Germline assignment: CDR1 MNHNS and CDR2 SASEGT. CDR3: CASRLQGVHETQYF. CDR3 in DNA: TGTGCCAGCAGACTCCAGGGGGTCCACGAGACCCAGTACTTC.

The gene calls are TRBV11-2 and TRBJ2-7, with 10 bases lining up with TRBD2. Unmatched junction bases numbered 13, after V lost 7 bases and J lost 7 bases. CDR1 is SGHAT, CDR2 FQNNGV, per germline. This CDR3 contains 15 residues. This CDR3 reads CASTRGASGRHEQYF. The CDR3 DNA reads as TGTGCCAGCACCCGTGGGGCTAGCGGGAGACATGAGCAGTACTTC.

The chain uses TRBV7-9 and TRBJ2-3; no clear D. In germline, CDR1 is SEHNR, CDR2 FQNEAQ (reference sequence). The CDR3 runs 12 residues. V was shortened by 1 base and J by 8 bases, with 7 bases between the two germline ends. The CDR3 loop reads CASSLEGGTQYF. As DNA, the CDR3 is TGTGCCAGCAGCTTAGAGGGTGGTACGCAGTATTTT. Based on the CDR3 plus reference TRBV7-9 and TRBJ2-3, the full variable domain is DTGVSQNPRHKITKRGQNVTFRCDPISEHNRLYWYRQTLGQGPEFLTYFQNEAQLEKSRLLSDRFSAERPKGSFSTLEIQRTEQGDSAMYLCASSLEGGTQYFGPGTRLTVL.

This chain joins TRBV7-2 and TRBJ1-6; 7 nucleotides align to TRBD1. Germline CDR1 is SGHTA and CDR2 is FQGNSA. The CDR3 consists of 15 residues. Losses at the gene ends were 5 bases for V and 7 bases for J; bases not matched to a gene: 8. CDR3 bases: TGTGCCAGCAGCAGGGGACAGCCCGGCAATTCACCCCTCCACTTT. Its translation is CASSRGQPGNSPLHF.

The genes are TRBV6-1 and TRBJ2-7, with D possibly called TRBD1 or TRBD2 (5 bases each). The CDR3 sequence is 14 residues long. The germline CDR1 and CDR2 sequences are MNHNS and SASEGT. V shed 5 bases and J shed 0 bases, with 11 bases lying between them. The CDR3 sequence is CASSQGPSSYEQYF. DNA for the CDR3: TGTGCCAGCAGTCAGGGACCCAGCTCCTACGAGCAGTACTTC.